This T cell receptor (beta chain) came from a study of blood T cell repertoires in COVID-19. Across the study: Samples came from the United States, Italy and Spain, spanning acute and convalescent COVID-19.

CDR1 and CDR2 from the germline V gene are LGHDT and YNNKEL (reference sequence). CDR3 length: 16 amino acids. J gave up 7 bases and V 3 bases, and 4 bases lay outside the gene matches. Sequencing was performed with immunoSEQ multiplex PCR; in TCRdb, only in-frame clones are kept and a portion is missing. Of roughly 430,000 clones in the sample, roughly 90% were seen once. The sample taken for sequencing was PBMCs or T cells enriched from blood (not recorded which). V gene TRBV3-1 (or the pseudogene TRBV3-2) combines with J gene TRBJ1-6, with 12 positions matching TRBD1. The receptor's source is a woman aged 40 to 50 with acute COVID-19. DNA for the CDR3: TGTGCCAGCAGCCAGGGACAGGGGGCAAAGAATTCACCCCTCCACTTT. This translates into CASSQGQGAKNSPLHF.